This is a list of T cell receptor beta chains from one sample in a study of graft-versus-host responses after intestinal transplantation. No antigen has been assigned to these receptors. Sequenced by immunoSEQ multiplex PCR; TCRdb stores in-frame clones only, minus some. The sample comprises around 70,000 clones, 80% to 90% of which are singletons, and around 2.6% rests with the top ten. This sample comprised unstimulated CD8+ T cells sorted from spleen or lymph node cells, obtained before intestinal transplant. All receptors derive from a human donor who received an intestinal transplant. Both conserved end residues are part of each CDR3. A D gene is named only where the DNA matches it firmly. Only some rows state a clone size, as once, few, many or a class for expanded clones.

NA	NA	TRBV14	TRBJ2-3	CASSQDWRGGTDTQYF	TGTGCCAGCAGCCAAGATTGGAGGGGCGGCACAGATACGCAGTATTTT
NA	TRBD1	TRBV27	TRBJ2-1	CATRKPGQVNEQFF	TGTGCCACCAGGAAACCGGGACAGGTCAATGAGCAGTTCTTC
once	NA	TRBV28	TRBJ1-1	CASSSTTSGVGNTEAFF	TGTGCCAGCAGCTCAACGACGAGCGGGGTTGGAAACACTGAAGCTTTCTTT
NA	NA	TRBV7-9	TRBJ1-5	CASSSPGQNQPQHF	TGTGCCAGCAGCTCCCCAGGACAGAATCAGCCCCAGCATTTT
NA	NA	TRBV19	TRBJ1-1	CASSPYAGGGTEAFF	TGTGCCAGTAGTCCCTATGCCGGGGGAGGCACTGAAGCTTTCTTT
NA	TRBD1	TRBV2	TRBJ2-7	CARAEGQGRSEQYF	TGTGCCAGGGCGGAGGGACAGGGCCGAAGCGAGCAGTACTTC
NA	NA	TRBV6-1	TRBJ2-7	CASTKDYSYEQYF	TGTGCCAGCACAAAGGACTACTCCTACGAGCAGTACTTC
NA	NA	TRBV4-1	TRBJ2-5	CASSQTGQETQYF	TGCGCCAGCAGCCAGACAGGCCAAGAGACCCAGTACTTC
NA	TRBD2	TRBV6-5	TRBJ2-5	CASSPSGRAVETQYF	TGTGCCAGCAGCCCGAGCGGGAGGGCCGTGGAGACCCAGTACTTC
NA	TRBD1	TRBV6-5	TRBJ2-1	CASSYSGTGLNEQFF	TGTGCCAGCAGTTACTCGGGGACAGGGTTAAATGAGCAGTTCTTC
NA	TRBD2	TRBV7-9	TRBJ2-1	CASSLGGEGNEQFF	TGTGCCAGCAGCTTGGGAGGGGAAGGGAATGAGCAGTTCTTC
once	TRBD2	TRBV7-6	TRBJ2-3	CASSWRTSDTQYF	TGTGCCAGCAGCTGGCGGACTAGTGATACGCAGTATTTT
NA	NA	TRBV5-4	TRBJ2-3	CASSLVAQFTDTQYF	TGTGCCAGCAGCTTGGTGGCCCAATTCACAGATACGCAGTATTTT
few	NA	TRBV6-5	TRBJ1-1	CASSYSWRENTEAFF	TGTGCCAGCAGTTACTCGTGGAGGGAAAACACTGAAGCTTTCTTT
NA	TRBD1	TRBV14	TRBJ2-7	CASSFGTGVYEQYF	TGTGCCAGCAGCTTCGGGACAGGGGTCTACGAGCAGTACTTC
NA	NA	TRBV5-1	TRBJ1-5	CASSLAAGVNQPQHF	TGCGCCAGCAGCTTGGCCGCAGGGGTCAATCAGCCCCAGCATTTT
NA	NA	TRBV19	TRBJ1-2	CASVGPSGESNYGYTF	TGTGCCAGTGTCGGCCCGTCAGGGGAATCTAACTATGGCTACACCTTC
NA	NA	TRBV18	TRBJ1-6	CASSPTNNSPLHF	TGTGCCAGCTCACCAACAAATAATTCACCCCTCCACTTT
NA	NA	TRBV5-1	TRBJ2-1	CASSLGANNEQFF	TGCGCCAGCAGCTTAGGGGCGAACAATGAGCAGTTCTTC
NA	TRBD1	TRBV2	TRBJ1-1	CASRLRTGVDTEAFF	TGTGCCAGCAGACTCCGGACAGGGGTGGACACTGAAGCTTTCTTT
NA	NA	TRBV4-2	TRBJ2-5	CASSQAPGTQETQYF	TGTGCCAGCAGCCAAGCCCCGGGAACACAAGAGACCCAGTACTTC
once	TRBD1	TRBV30	TRBJ2-1	CAWGPGQGIHEQFF	TGTGCCTGGGGGCCGGGACAGGGTATCCATGAGCAGTTCTTC
NA	NA	TRBV2	TRBJ2-7	CASSEWQTYEQYF	TGTGCCAGCAGTGAATGGCAGACCTACGAGCAGTACTTC
NA	TRBD1	TRBV28	TRBJ2-7	CASGTGGYVYEQYF	TGTGCCAGCGGGACAGGGGGCTATGTTTACGAGCAGTACTTC
NA	NA	TRBV28	TRBJ1-2	CASSSRHFGFHGYTF	TGTGCCAGCAGTTCCCGACATTTCGGTTTTCATGGCTACACCTTC
few	TRBD1	TRBV28	TRBJ1-1	CASSFDRDTEAFF	TGTGCCAGCAGTTTCGACAGGGACACTGAAGCTTTCTTT
NA	TRBD2	TRBV11-1	TRBJ2-3	CASSLVSRGGTDTQYF	TGTGCCAGCAGCTTAGTGTCCCGGGGAGGGACAGATACGCAGTATTTT
NA	NA	TRBV27	TRBJ2-1	CASAQRTYNEQFF	TGTGCCAGCGCTCAGCGAACCTACAATGAGCAGTTCTTC
medium-sized	TRBD1	TRBV27	TRBJ2-7	CASSLYRGYEQYF	TGTGCCAGCAGTTTGTACAGGGGCTACGAGCAGTACTTC
NA	NA	TRBV5-1	TRBJ1-1	CASSPGEGDTEAFF	TGCGCCAGCAGCCCAGGGGAGGGGGACACTGAAGCTTTCTTT
NA	NA	TRBV6-1	TRBJ2-2	CASSETWQVHTGELFF	TGTGCCAGCAGTGAAACTTGGCAGGTTCACACCGGGGAGCTGTTTTTT
medium-sized	TRBD1	TRBV6-1	TRBJ1-1	CASSEATKGAAEAFF	TGTGCCAGCAGTGAAGCTACGAAGGGGGCCGCTGAAGCTTTCTTT
NA	NA	TRBV27	TRBJ1-6	CASSVGLHNSPLHF	TGTGCCAGCAGTGTGGGACTGCATAATTCACCCCTCCACTTT
few	TRBD2	TRBV6-1	TRBJ2-7	CASSGGTSGSYEQYF	TGTGCCAGCAGTGGGGGGACTAGCGGCTCCTACGAGCAGTACTTC
NA	TRBD2	TRBV2	TRBJ2-2	CASSDAGVDTGELFF	TGTGCCAGCAGTGATGCGGGAGTGGACACCGGGGAGCTGTTTTTT
NA	TRBD1	TRBV5-1	TRBJ2-1	CASSFPGQGVSYNEQFF	TGCGCCAGCAGCTTTCCCGGACAGGGGGTCTCCTACAATGAGCAGTTCTTC
few	NA	TRBV4-1	TRBJ1-1	CASSQLGENTEAFF	TGCGCCAGCAGCCAGTTAGGAGAGAACACTGAAGCTTTCTTT
NA	NA	TRBV28	TRBJ2-7	CASSYDSAYEQYF	TGTGCCAGCAGTTACGACAGTGCGTACGAGCAGTACTTC
few	NA	TRBV28	TRBJ1-5	CASAEGQPQHF	TGTGCCAGCGCGGAAGGTCAGCCCCAGCATTTT
NA	NA	TRBV7-2	TRBJ1-2	CASSLVDSPVHYGYTF	TGTGCCAGCAGCTTAGTGGACAGTCCTGTACACTATGGCTACACCTTC
NA	NA	TRBV7-8	TRBJ1-5	CASSYTPGGLNNQPQHF	TGTGCCAGCAGTTACACCCCGGGGGGGTTGAACAATCAGCCCCAGCATTTT
NA	TRBD1	TRBV4-1	TRBJ1-1	CASSQETGVAHTEAFF	TGCGCCAGCAGCCAGGAGACAGGGGTAGCTCACACTGAAGCTTTCTTT
NA	TRBD2	TRBV4-1	TRBJ2-1	CASSQVPLAGVRFDNEQFF	TGCGCCAGCAGCCAAGTCCCACTAGCGGGAGTCCGTTTCGACAATGAGCAGTTCTTC
once	TRBD1	TRBV28	TRBJ1-5	CASSLRVEPRDRFNQPQHF	TGTGCCAGCAGTTTAAGGGTGGAACCGAGGGACAGATTCAATCAGCCCCAGCATTTT
NA	NA	TRBV5-5	TRBJ2-7	CASSLERAYEQYF	TGTGCCAGCAGCTTGGAGCGGGCCTACGAGCAGTACTTC
NA	TRBD1	TRBV4-1	TRBJ1-1	CASSQGQGGNTEAFF	TGCGCCAGCAGCCAGGGACAGGGTGGTAACACTGAAGCTTTCTTT
NA	NA	TRBV27	TRBJ1-2	CASSDPSGAYGYTF	TGTGCCAGCAGTGACCCCTCGGGAGCCTATGGCTACACCTTC
NA	TRBD1	TRBV6-1	TRBJ1-4	CASSEMVGTGGEKLFF	TGTGCCAGCAGTGAAATGGTGGGGACAGGGGGTGAAAAACTGTTTTTT
NA	TRBD1	TRBV13	TRBJ2-7	CASFPRGSYEQYF	TGTGCCAGCTTTCCCAGGGGGAGCTACGAGCAGTACTTC
NA	NA	TRBV6-8	TRBJ1-6	CASSYRGSSYNSPLHF	TGTGCCAGCAGTTACAGGGGGAGCTCCTATAATTCACCCCTCCACTTT
NA	NA	TRBV5-1	TRBJ2-3	CASSLVLGTQPPPDTQYF	TGCGCCAGCAGCTTGGTTTTGGGGACTCAACCACCCCCAGATACGCAGTATTTT
few	NA	TRBV18	TRBJ2-3	CASSPTTGGADTQYF	TGTGCCAGCTCACCAACGACGGGTGGCGCAGATACGCAGTATTTT
NA	NA	TRBV27	TRBJ2-1	CASSSYYNEQFF	TGTGCCAGCAGTTCTTACTACAATGAGCAGTTCTTC
NA	TRBD1	TRBV5-1	TRBJ1-1	CASSLVGQGERNTEAFF	TGCGCCAGCAGCTTGGTAGGCCAGGGGGAGAGGAACACTGAAGCTTTCTTT
NA	TRBD1	TRBV18	TRBJ2-2	CASSPPDRGITGELFF	TGTGCCAGCTCACCACCTGACAGGGGGATCACCGGGGAGCTGTTTTTT
NA	TRBD2	TRBV10-3	TRBJ2-3	CAISGGGRLGDTQYF	TGTGCCATCAGTGGGGGCGGGAGGCTGGGAGATACGCAGTATTTT
NA	TRBD1	TRBV28	TRBJ2-7	CASSPRERQGAQNEQYF	TGTGCCAGCAGTCCAAGAGAGAGACAGGGGGCTCAGAACGAGCAGTACTTC